One and the same sample provided the 25 T cell receptor beta chains below, sequenced in a study of response to subunit inactivated influenza vaccine (dated by TCRdb to 2016 to 2018). To prepare the library, RT-PCR was applied. Sequenced on an Illumina HiSeq 2500. TCRdb reprocessing: public reads trimmed at Q25 with fastp, clones called with MiXCR, in-frame beta chains kept. Identical CDR3 protein sequences are pooled into one entry, listed with their most common genes and DNA. The sample has approximately 700,000 distinct CDR3 sequences on record, about 15% of them singletons. The ten largest account for 6.5% to 8.5% of the sample. The specimen was PBMCs from blood, collected 14 to 15 days before vaccination. These receptors were collected from a man aged 45-65 years who received an inactivated influenza vaccine. Donor details come from another sample of the same person, matched by shared clones.

This clonotype was detected many times. The rearrangement uses TRBV27 and TRBJ1-1; 8 nucleotides align to TRBD1. This CDR3 is 15 amino acids long. V shed 5 bases and J 1 base; nucleotides not matched to a gene: 6. Germline assignment: CDR1 MNHEY and CDR2 SMNVEV (reference sequence). CDR3 in DNA: TGTGCCAGCAGTCCCCTGGGACAGGCGAACACTGAAGCTTTCTTT. Translating it yields CASSPLGQANTEAFF.

The chain joins TRBV6-1 to TRBJ2-7; D gene ambiguous. The CDR3 is 11 residues long. The V gene's germline CDR1 is MNHNS and CDR2 SASEGT. Trimming took off 1 base at V and 10 bases at J, with 8 bases between the two ends. The CDR3 nucleotides read TGTGCCAGCAGTGAAGTAGGGTTTCAGTACTTC. It is translated as CASSEVGFQYF.

This clonotype appeared many times. CDR3 sequence: CASRWVNTGELFF. The CDR3 nucleotides are TGTGCCAGCAGATGGGTCAACACCGGGGAGCTGTTTTTT. This chain uses TRBV12-3 or TRBV12-4 with TRBJ2-2; no clear D gene. This CDR3 is 13 amino acids long. Trimming cost V 6 bases and J 2 bases, with 7 bases left between them.

The chain recombines TRBV6-2 or TRBV6-3 with TRBJ2-7; D may be TRBD2 (6 bases). CDR1 and CDR2 from the germline V gene are MNHEY and SVGEGT. The CDR3 is 14 amino acids. Trimming pared 2 bases from V and 2 bases from J, leaving 10 bases between. CDR3 loop: CASSYPGAAYEQYF. The CDR3 bases are TGTGCCAGCAGTTACCCGGGAGCCGCCTACGAGCAGTACTTC.

The J gene is TRBJ1-2, the V gene TRBV19; TRBD1 is a possible D gene (6 bases). The CDR3 spans 15 residues. The germline V and J ends were trimmed by 4 bases and 4 bases, with 16 bases remaining between them. Germline V gene data show CDR1 as LNHDA and CDR2 as SQIVND (reference sequence). DNA of the CDR3: TGTGCCAGTAGTAAACTGCCTCCGGGGGCCTATGGCTACACCTTC. This translates into CASSKLPPGAYGYTF. The full variable domain, with the rest looked up from reference TRBV19 and TRBJ1-2, is DGGITQSPKYLFRKEGQNVTLSCEQNLNHDAMYWYRQDPGQGLRLIYYSQIVNDFQKGDIAEGYSVSREKKESFPLTVTSAQKNPTAFYLCASSKLPPGAYGYTFGSGTRLTVV.

V usage is TRBV5-5 and J usage is TRBJ1-3, with D perhaps TRBD1 (5 bases). The V gene lost 2 bases and the J gene lost 0 bases, with 18 bases spanning the gap. There are 18 residues in the CDR3. Germline V gene data show CDR1 as SGHKS and CDR2 as YYEKEE (reference sequence). CDR3 coding DNA: TGTGCCAGCAGCTTTCGGCGCCAGGGAGGACGCTCTGGAAACACCATATATTTT. It is translated as CASSFRRQGGRSGNTIYF.

This clonotype was seen many times. CDR3 coding DNA: TGCAGCGCTGGGGACACCGGGGAGCTGTTTTTT. Translated, it gives CSAGDTGELFF. V and J are TRBV29-1 and TRBJ2-2, with D unclear. The germline V gene has CDR1 SQVTM and CDR2 ANQGSEA. Between the trimmed V and J ends, which lost 7 bases and 3 bases, there was a span of 6 bases. The CDR3 is made up of 11 amino acids.

This clonotype showed up just a few times. The J gene is TRBJ2-5, the V gene TRBV20-1; D possibly corresponds to TRBD2 (6 bases). Trimming cost V 4 bases and J 0 bases, with 15 bases left between them. Germline V CDR1 and CDR2: DFQATT, SNEGSKA (reference sequence). The CDR3 spans 15 residues. The CDR3, as DNA: TGCAGTGCTACCCCCCTGGGGGGTTACCAAGAGACCCAGTACTTC. This translates into CSATPLGGYQETQYF.

As regards this clonotype: At one end, the junction sequence differs from germline, possibly due to a read error. The chain carries TRBV18 and TRBJ2-7; 8 bases fit TRBD2. The CDR3 is 14 residues long. Germline assignment: CDR1 KGHSH and CDR2 LQKENI. The CDR3 here is CASAPVSAGAEQYF. The CDR3 region has the DNA TGTGCCAGCGCACCCGTTTCAGCGGGGGCCGAGCAGTACTTC.

In this sample, this clonotype turned up a few times. This chain connects TRBV20-1 to TRBJ2-1; 11 bases agree with TRBD2. Germline V gene data show CDR1 as DFQATT and CDR2 as SNEGSKA (reference sequence). The CDR3 has 16 residues. V was pared by 4 bases and J by 6 bases, with 11 bases of the junction left unmatched. CDR3 in DNA: TGCAGTGCTAACCCCTCCACTAGCGGGAGTGCCAATGAGCAGTTCTTC. As protein: CSANPSTSGSANEQFF.

This clonotype was seen only a few times. This chain links TRBV5-1 with TRBJ2-5, with TRBD1 matching over 10 bases. The CDR3 consists of 15 residues. V lost 4 bases to trimming and J lost 5 bases; unmatched junction nucleotides: 8. The germline gives CDR1 SGHRS, CDR2 YFSETQ. In nucleotides, the CDR3 is TGCGCCAGCAGCACGAGACAGGGGGCCGGGGAGACCCAGTACTTC. Protein product: CASSTRQGAGETQYF.

The chain carries TRBV6-6 and TRBJ2-1; TRBD2 agrees at 8 bases. Germline trimming cut 8 bases from V and 8 bases from J; bases unmatched to any gene: 8. The CDR3 spans 13 residues. Germline V gives CDR1 MNHNY, CDR2 SVGAGI (reference sequence). CDR3 amino acids: CASGPAGVYEQFF. The CDR3 DNA follows: TGTGCCAGCGGCCCAGCGGGAGTCTATGAGCAGTTCTTC.

The chain is built from TRBV5-6 and TRBJ1-2, with D tentatively TRBD1 (5 bases). The CDR3 loop spans 15 amino acids. The germline V gene encodes CDR1 SGHDT and CDR2 YYEEEE. V was clipped by 2 bases and J by 5 bases, with 16 bases between them. The CDR3 loop is CASSLNRGPGYGYTF. The CDR3 nucleotides are TGTGCCAGCAGCTTAAATCGGGGCCCTGGTTATGGCTACACCTTC.

This clonotype has a count of ten or more. The V and J genes are TRBV27 and TRBJ1-1, with D hard to call. The CDR3 spans 15 residues. The germline V and J ends were trimmed by 1 base and 5 bases, with 14 bases remaining between them. Germline lookup yields CDR1 MNHEY and CDR2 SMNVEV (reference sequence). CDR3 sequence reads: CASSLFPSRDTEAFF. CDR3 sequence (DNA): TGTGCCAGCAGTTTATTTCCCAGCAGAGATACTGAAGCTTTCTTT.

The chain couples TRBV4-1 to TRBJ1-3; 7 bases agree with TRBD1. The J segment lost 5 bases and the V segment lost 0 bases, leaving 7 bases of the junction unmatched. CDR1 is MGHRA and CDR2 is YSYEKL in the germline V gene. The CDR3 runs 16 residues. CDR3 DNA sequence: TGCGCCAGCAGCCAAGATTGGACAGGTGCCCGAAACACCATATATTTT. This translates into CASSQDWTGARNTIYF.

The chain recombines TRBV6-2 or TRBV6-3 with TRBJ2-7; TRBD1 might be the D (6 bases). This CDR3 comprises 14 residues. In germline, CDR1 is MNHEY, CDR2 SVGEGT. V lost 8 bases to trimming and J lost 1 base, with 15 bases between them. CDR3 in amino acids: CASQQGFISYEQYF. The CDR3 coding sequence is TGTGCCAGCCAACAGGGTTTTATTTCCTACGAGCAGTACTTC.

This clonotype was seen a few times. The V gene is TRBV2, the J gene TRBJ2-3; D is unresolved. CDR1 and CDR2 (germline): SNHLY, FYNNEI. The CDR3 has 15 residues. The V gene lost 1 base and the J gene lost 4 bases, with 12 bases spanning the gap. The CDR3 here is CASSEVSNAADTQYF. The CDR3 region has the DNA TGTGCCAGCAGTGAAGTCTCCAACGCGGCAGATACGCAGTATTTT.

The chain has TRBV7-2 and TRBJ2-7; 13 positions agree with TRBD2. The trim removed 5 bases at V and 4 bases at J, leaving 5 bases unmatched. This CDR3 comprises 15 residues. Germline CDR1 reads SGHTA; CDR2 reads FQGNSA. In DNA, the CDR3 is TGTGCCAGCAGCACACTAGCGGGAGGGAAATACGAGCAGTACTTC. Translating it yields CASSTLAGGKYEQYF.

This clonotype was recorded at least ten times. The chain joins TRBV25-1 to TRBJ2-3; D gene unclear. The CDR3 extends over 12 amino acids. V was trimmed by 4 bases and J by 4 bases, leaving 6 bases between them. In germline, CDR1 is MGHDK, CDR2 SYGVNS. The CDR3 sequence: CASSVTADTQYF. CDR3 sequence (DNA): TGTGCCAGCAGTGTGACGGCAGATACGCAGTATTTT. Filled out from reference TRBV25-1 and TRBJ2-3, the complete variable domain reads EADIYQTPRYLVIGTGKKITLECSQTMGHDKMYWYQQDPGMELHLIHYSYGVNSTEKGDLSSESTVSRIRTEHFPLTLESARPSHTSQYLCASSVTADTQYFGPGTRLTVL.

This clonotype has a handful of counts. The chain joins TRBV27 to TRBJ2-7, with D possibly being TRBD2 (6 bases). Germline CDR1 and CDR2: MNHEY and SMNVEV (reference sequence). The germline V and J ends were trimmed by 6 bases and 3 bases, with 18 bases remaining between them. The CDR3 runs to 15 residues. The CDR3 DNA follows: TGTGCCAGCAGGCCAGAATTTGGGAGGCTCTACGAGCAGTACTTC. Translating gives CASRPEFGRLYEQYF.

The gene calls are TRBV6-5 and TRBJ2-1; 8 nucleotides match TRBD2. Germline V gives CDR1 MNHEY, CDR2 SVGAGI. There are 14 residues in the CDR3. The trim removed 0 bases at V and 8 bases at J, leaving 3 bases unmatched. As DNA, the CDR3 is TGTGCCAGCAGTTACTCGACTAGCGCGGATGAGCAGTTCTTC. Translation gives CASSYSTSADEQFF.

The chain is built from TRBV20-1 and TRBJ2-7; 9 bases agree with TRBD1. This CDR3 is 15 amino acids long. Germline trimming cut 6 bases from V and 6 bases from J; bases unmatched to any gene: 15. Germline loops: CDR1 DFQATT, CDR2 SNEGSKA (reference sequence). CDR3 nucleotides: TGCAGTGCCACCCCCTTTGGACAGGGGAGGGGCGAGCAGTACTTC. Translation gives CSATPFGQGRGEQYF.

This clonotype was detected many times. The chain couples TRBV20-1 to TRBJ2-6, with a possible D match to TRBD1 (6 bases). Trimming took off 1 base at V and 0 bases at J, with 10 bases between the two ends. The CDR3 totals 16 residues. In germline, CDR1 is DFQATT, CDR2 SNEGSKA (reference sequence). CDR3 region: CSARGPTGSGANVLTF. The CDR3 DNA reads TGCAGTGCTAGAGGCCCGACAGGCTCTGGGGCCAACGTCCTGACTTTC.

CDR3 in DNA: TGTGCCAGCAGTTCGATCAGGGGGCGCGGGAACACTGAAGCTTTCTTT. Amino acids: CASSSIRGRGNTEAFF. The V call is TRBV6-5, the J call TRBJ1-1, with 8 nucleotides matching TRBD1. V shed 4 bases, J shed 1 base, and the junction held 8 bases outside the gene matches. The CDR3 is 16 residues long. Germline CDR1 and CDR2: MNHEY and SVGAGI.

V usage is TRBV6-1 and J usage is TRBJ1-4; no firm D call. Per germline, CDR1 MNHNS and CDR2 SASEGT. There are 16 residues in the CDR3. V gave up 0 bases and J gave up 8 bases, with 16 bases separating them. The CDR3 here is CASSEATGWSGEKLFF. CDR3 coding DNA: TGTGCCAGCAGTGAAGCCACGGGGTGGAGTGGGGAAAAACTGTTTTTT.